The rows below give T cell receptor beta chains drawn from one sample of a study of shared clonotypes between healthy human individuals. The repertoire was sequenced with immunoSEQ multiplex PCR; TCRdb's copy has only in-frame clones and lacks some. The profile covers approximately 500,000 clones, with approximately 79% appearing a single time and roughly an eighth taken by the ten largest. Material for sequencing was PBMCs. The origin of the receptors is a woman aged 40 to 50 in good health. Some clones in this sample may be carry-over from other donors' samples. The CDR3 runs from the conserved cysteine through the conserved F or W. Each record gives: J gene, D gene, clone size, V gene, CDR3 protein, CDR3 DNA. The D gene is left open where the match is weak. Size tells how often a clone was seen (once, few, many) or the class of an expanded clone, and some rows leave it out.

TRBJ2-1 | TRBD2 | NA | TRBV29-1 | CSGRSGVVDEQFF | TGCAGCGGGAGGAGCGGGGTCGTCGATGAGCAGTTCTTC
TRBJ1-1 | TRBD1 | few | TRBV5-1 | CASSRIPGTENEAFF | TGCGCCAGCAGTCGCATCCCCGGGACAGAAAACGAAGCTTTCTTT
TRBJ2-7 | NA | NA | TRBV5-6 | CASSTSIGKYEQYF | TGTGCCAGCAGCACCTCCATTGGCAAATACGAGCAGTACTTC
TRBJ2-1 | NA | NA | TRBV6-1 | CASSASSANEQFF | TGTGCCAGCAGCGCCTCTAGCGCCAATGAGCAGTTCTTC
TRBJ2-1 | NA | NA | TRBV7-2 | CASNPRTRGSNEQFF | TGTGCCAGCAACCCCCGGACTAGGGGGTCCAATGAGCAGTTCTTC
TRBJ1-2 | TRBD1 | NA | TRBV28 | CASSLRTGTDGYTF | TGTGCCAGCAGTTTGCGGACAGGGACGGATGGCTACACCTTC
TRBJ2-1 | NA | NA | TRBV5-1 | CASSLGDNNEQFF | TGCGCCAGCAGCTTGGGGGACAACAATGAGCAGTTCTTC
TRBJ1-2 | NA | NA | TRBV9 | CASSAGDNPNYGYTF | TGTGCCAGCAGCGCGGGGGACAACCCTAACTATGGCTACACCTTC
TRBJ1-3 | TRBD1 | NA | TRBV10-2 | CASSPGTVDWGNTIYF | TGCGCCAGCAGTCCCGGGACAGTTGACTGGGGGAACACCATATATTTT
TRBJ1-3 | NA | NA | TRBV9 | CASSATGGGNTIYF | TGTGCCAGCAGCGCGACAGGTGGTGGAAACACCATATATTTT
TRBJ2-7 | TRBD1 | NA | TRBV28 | CASSYRQGYEQYF | TGTGCCAGCAGTTATCGACAGGGTTACGAGCAGTACTTC
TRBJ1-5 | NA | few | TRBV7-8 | CASSYDVGNQPQHF | TGTGCCAGCAGCTATGATGTGGGCAATCAGCCCCAGCATTTT
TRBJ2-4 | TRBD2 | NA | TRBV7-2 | CASSLVAGKNIQYF | TGTGCCAGCAGCTTAGTAGCGGGGAAAAACATTCAGTACTTC
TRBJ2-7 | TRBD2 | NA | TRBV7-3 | CASSLRLAGAYEQYF | TGTGCCAGCAGCTTAAGACTAGCGGGGGCCTACGAGCAGTACTTC
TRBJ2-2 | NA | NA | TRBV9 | CASSSRSYTGELFF | TGTGCCAGCAGCAGCCGGTCCTACACCGGGGAGCTGTTTTTT